What follows are 12 T cell receptor beta chains derived from one specimen sequenced in a study of blood T cell repertoires in COVID-19. The table came from immunoSEQ multiplex PCR; TCRdb's copy has only in-frame clones and leaves some out. The sample lists roughly 100,000 clones, about 82% occurring once. The sample taken for sequencing was peripheral blood. The source is a human donor in a cohort sampled during active COVID-19.

This rearrangement joins TRBV28 to TRBJ1-1; 10 nucleotides match TRBD1. Per the germline V gene, CDR1 is MDHEN and CDR2 is SYDVKM. The V segment lost 5 bases and the J segment 4 bases; nucleotides outside the gene matches: 7. This CDR3 has 15 amino acids. CDR3 nucleotide sequence: TGTGCCAGCAGTCCCCCGACAGGGGGCGGCACTGAAGCTTTCTTT. Translating gives CASSPPTGGGTEAFF.

V and J are TRBV14 and TRBJ2-3; 10 bases line up with TRBD2. Looked up from germline, CDR1 is SGHDN and CDR2 is FVKESK. V lost 5 bases to trimming and J lost 2 bases; unmatched junction nucleotides: 7. The CDR3 has 16 amino acids. CDR3 residues: CASSGAGLAVTDTQYF. The DNA for the CDR3 is TGTGCCAGCAGCGGCGCAGGACTAGCGGTCACAGATACGCAGTATTTT.

The chain combines TRBV5-5 with TRBJ1-2, with 8 nucleotides matching TRBD1. Germline V gene sequence: CDR1 SGHKS, CDR2 YYEKEE (reference sequence). This CDR3 region has 15 residues. With V trimmed by 4 bases and J by 2 bases, 7 bases remained unmatched. In nucleotides, the CDR3 is TGTGCCAGCAGCCCAGGACAGGGCTGGAACTATGGCTACACCTTC. Residues: CASSPGQGWNYGYTF.

The chain couples TRBV10-3 to TRBJ1-6, with D possibly being TRBD1 (6 bases). Germline V gene sequence: CDR1 ENHRY, CDR2 SYGVKD. V lost 7 bases, J lost 6 bases, and 10 bases lay in between. The CDR3 loop spans 13 amino acids. The CDR3 spells CAINRAANSPLHF. For the CDR3, the DNA is TGTGCCATCAACAGGGCTGCTAATTCACCCCTCCACTTT.

The V and J genes are TRBV6-5 and TRBJ2-5, with a tentative D call TRBD2 (7 bases). The CDR3 is made up of 16 amino acids. Between the trimmed V and J ends, which lost 4 bases and 5 bases, there was a span of 20 bases. Germline-derived CDR1 and CDR2 are MNHEY and SVGAGI. This CDR3 reads CASSSRMGGLGETQYF. The CDR3 DNA follows: TGTGCCAGCAGTTCCAGAATGGGGGGGCTAGGGGAGACCCAGTACTTC.

Comment on this clone: The CDR3 ends on some other residue instead of the conserved phenylalanine or tryptophan, so this is likely a read error. The genes are TRBV6-2 or TRBV6-3 and TRBJ1-1; 10 bases are shared with TRBD1. CDR1 and CDR2 (germline): MNHEY, SVGEGT. The CDR3 consists of 13 residues. After removal of 4 bases from V and 7 bases from J, the junction contained 3 bases not matched to a gene. For the CDR3, the DNA is TGTGCCAGCAGTTGGGACAGGGGAGGTGAAGCTTTCCTT. Its translation: CASSWDRGGEAFL.

This rearrangement joins TRBV6-1 to TRBJ2-6; D ambiguous. Germline CDR1 reads MNHNS; CDR2 reads SASEGT. CDR3 length: 15 amino acids. Trimming shortened V by 2 bases and J by 4 bases, and 9 bases separated the two germline ends. In DNA form, the CDR3 reads TGTGCCAGCAGTGAAAGAGGAATAGGGGCCAACGTCCTGACTTTC. Translated: CASSERGIGANVLTF.

The chain uses TRBV23-1 and TRBJ1-5; no definite D call. TRBV23-1 is treated as an ORF (open reading frame) with a function not yet certain. The CDR3 runs 20 residues. Trimming stripped 2 bases from V and 7 bases from J, with 30 bases between. The chain's CDR3 is CASSQPSKLIHFSGGQPQHF. The CDR3 DNA is TGCGCCAGCAGTCAACCCTCAAAACTAATACACTTCTCTGGAGGACAGCCCCAGCATTTT.

For this clone: Other DNA sequences in this specimen translate into the identical CDR3. The chain carries TRBV19 and TRBJ2-7; TRBD2 is a possible D gene (5 bases). CDR1 and CDR2 from the germline V gene are LNHDA and SQIVND (reference sequence). This CDR3 is built from 13 residues. Trimming cost V 1 base and J 4 bases, with 8 bases left between them. The CDR3 DNA sequence: TGTGCCAGTAGTATAGGAGAGGGATACGAGCAGTACTTC. Translated: CASSIGEGYEQYF.

The chain recombines TRBV19 with TRBJ2-7; 7 nucleotides align to TRBD1. The CDR3 loop spans 13 amino acids. The trim removed 5 bases at V and 2 bases at J, leaving 3 bases unmatched. CDR1 and CDR2 from the germline V gene are LNHDA and SQIVND (reference sequence). CDR3 region: CASSFGTAYEQYF. Written as DNA, the CDR3 is TGTGCCAGTAGTTTCGGGACAGCCTACGAGCAGTACTTC.

The chain combines TRBV3-1 (or the pseudogene TRBV3-2) with TRBJ2-3, with 7 bases identical to TRBD1. The V gene's germline CDR1 is LGHDT and CDR2 YNNKEL (reference sequence). Losses at the gene ends were 8 bases for V and 2 bases for J; bases not matched to a gene: 4. This CDR3 spans 13 amino acids. DNA for the CDR3: TGTGCCAGCCGAGGGGGCCTCACAGATACGCAGTATTTT. It yields the protein CASRGGLTDTQYF.

The V and J genes are TRBV25-1 and TRBJ1-2; D not certain. The CDR3 spans 14 residues. V lost 5 bases and J lost 8, with 18 bases in between. CDR1 and CDR2 from the germline V gene are MGHDK and SYGVNS. CDR3 loop: CASSISATTGGYTF. As DNA, the CDR3 is TGTGCCAGCAGTATCTCGGCCACCACGGGGGGCTACACCTTC.